What follows are 16 T cell receptor beta chains derived from one specimen sequenced in a study of Ad26.COV2.S vaccination and SARS-CoV-2 variants. Assay used: immunoSEQ multiplex PCR; TCRdb lists only in-frame clones, some missing. The data contain about 440,000 clones, roughly 88% of them singletons. Treatment given: roughly 18 received Ad26.COV2.S at low or high dose, single or two shots; roughly five received placebo; per-sample allocation not given. Sampling occurred on day 63 after the first vaccine or placebo injection. Sequenced here: peripheral blood, sampled in a trial of Ad26.COV2.S vaccine versus placebo. The source is a person aged 18 to 59 who received the Ad26.COV2.S COVID-19 vaccine or a placebo.

Turning to this clone: In the same sample, other DNA sequences code for this CDR3. The CDR3 DNA reads TGTGCCAGCAGTTTAGGGGCGGGAGGGTTCTACGAGCAGTACTTC. This encodes CASSLGAGGFYEQYF. This chain links TRBV27 with TRBJ2-7; 9 positions agree with TRBD2. Unmatched junction bases numbered 5, after V lost 2 bases and J lost 3 bases. The CDR3 extends over 15 amino acids. Germline V gene data show CDR1 as MNHEY and CDR2 as SMNVEV (reference sequence).

The CDR3 reads CSGKTGGNGEQYF. The CDR3, as DNA: TGCAGCGGCAAGACAGGGGGGAACGGGGAGCAGTACTTC. The V gene is TRBV29-1, the J gene TRBJ2-7; 9 bases are a match to TRBD1. CDR1 is SQVTM and CDR2 is ANQGSEA in the germline V gene. This CDR3 has 13 residues. The V segment lost 7 bases and the J segment 7 bases; nucleotides outside the gene matches: 11.

This clone came up once. J is TRBJ1-2 and V is TRBV9, with D possibly matching TRBD1 (6 bases). Trimming stripped 4 bases from V and 6 bases from J, with 25 bases between. The CDR3 has 17 amino acids. Germline values: CDR1 SGDLS, CDR2 YYNGEE. The CDR3 loop reads CASSRVASGGNGDGYTF. Here the CDR3 DNA reads TGTGCCAGCAGCCGCGTCGCCTCGGGGGGCAATGGTGATGGCTACACCTTC.

This clone was observed a single time. The chain has TRBV5-1 and TRBJ2-7; 10 bases line up with TRBD2. The CDR3 totals 17 residues. Per germline, CDR1 SGHRS and CDR2 YFSETQ. J was trimmed by 0 bases and V by 1 base; bases with no gene match: 7. The DNA for the CDR3 is TGCGCCAGCAGCTTGAGGCTAGCGGGAGCTCTCTCCTACGAGCAGTACTTC. It is translated as CASSLRLAGALSYEQYF. Filled out from reference TRBV5-1 and TRBJ2-7, the complete variable domain reads KAGVTQTPRYLIKTRGQQVTLSCSPISGHRSVSWYQQTPGQGLQFLFEYFSETQRNKGNFPGRFSGRQFSNSRSEMNVSTLELGDSALYLCASSLRLAGALSYEQYFGPGTRLTVT.

The genes are TRBV6-2 or TRBV6-3 and TRBJ2-1, with TRBD2 matching 7 bases. The CDR3 has 16 residues. Trimming took 0 bases from V and 3 from J; bases not matched to a gene: 5. The V gene's germline CDR1 is MNHEY and CDR2 SVGEGT. CDR3 region: CASSYSIGRGYNEQFF. CDR3 bases: TGTGCCAGCAGTTACTCGATAGGGAGGGGCTACAATGAGCAGTTCTTC.

The V gene is TRBV19, the J gene TRBJ1-5; D remains ambiguous. Germline loops: CDR1 LNHDA, CDR2 SQIVND (reference sequence). The ends were cut back, 5 bases at V and 3 bases at J, with 8 bases in the middle. This CDR3 has 13 residues. CDR3 in amino acids: CASSPVNNQPQHF. The CDR3 DNA follows: TGTGCCAGTAGTCCGGTTAACAATCAGCCCCAGCATTTT. The entire variable domain, with the rest obtained from reference TRBV19 and TRBJ1-5, is as follows: DGGITQSPKYLFRKEGQNVTLSCEQNLNHDAMYWYRQDPGQGLRLIYYSQIVNDFQKGDIAEGYSVSREKKESFPLTVTSAQKNPTAFYLCASSPVNNQPQHFGDGTRLSIL.

Only a few counts were recorded for this clone. V usage is TRBV7-2 and J usage is TRBJ2-2; possible D gene TRBD2, 5 bases. The germline V gene encodes CDR1 SGHTA and CDR2 FQGNSA. V lost 5 bases and J lost 6, with 13 bases in between. The CDR3 is made up of 14 amino acids. The CDR3 protein is CASSPGLPPGELFF. DNA for the CDR3: TGTGCCAGCAGCCCCGGACTGCCCCCCGGGGAGCTGTTTTTT.

The chain uses TRBV15 and TRBJ1-1; D is ambiguous. V lost 1 base to trimming and J lost 4 bases, with 7 bases between them. CDR3 length: 13 residues. The germline V gene encodes CDR1 LNHNV and CDR2 YYDKDF (reference sequence). For the CDR3, the DNA is TGTGCCACCAGCAGAGGGGGAGGCACTGAAGCTTTCTTT. It codes for CATSRGGGTEAFF. Based on the CDR3 plus reference TRBV15 and TRBJ1-1, the full variable domain is DAMVIQNPRYQVTQFGKPVTLSCSQTLNHNVMYWYQQKSSQAPKLLFHYYDKDFNNEADTPDNFQSRRPNTSFCFLDIRSPGLGDTAMYLCATSRGGGTEAFFGQGTRLTVV.

This rearrangement joins TRBV2 to TRBJ2-6; tentative D call: TRBD1 (6 bases). Looked up from germline, CDR1 is SNHLY and CDR2 is FYNNEI. V was trimmed by 6 bases and J by 0 bases, leaving 18 bases between them. The CDR3 sequence is 18 residues long. CDR3 bases: TGTGCCAGCAGACTTTCCAGGGGCCGTGGCTCTGGGGCCAACGTCCTGACTTTC. This gives the protein CASRLSRGRGSGANVLTF.

The chain links TRBV6-4 to TRBJ2-1; no reliable D call. Germline CDR1 MRHNA, CDR2 SNTAGT. This CDR3 is 13 amino acids long. Deletions cut 2 bases from V and 9 bases from J, with 11 bases between. The CDR3 DNA sequence: TGTGCCAGCAGTGACGGCCTAGTCGGTGAGCAGTTCTTC. Protein product: CASSDGLVGEQFF.

This chain joins TRBV19 and TRBJ2-7; weak D call: TRBD1 (8 bases). Trimming took 3 bases from V and 2 from J, leaving 17 bases between them. CDR1 and CDR2 from the germline V gene are LNHDA and SQIVND (reference sequence). The CDR3 extends over 16 amino acids. The CDR3 nucleotides read TGTGCCAGTAGTATTCACCGGGGGGACAGGCCCTACGAGCAGTACTTC. It codes for CASSIHRGDRPYEQYF.

V gene TRBV4-2 combines with J gene TRBJ1-1; no clear D gene. CDR1 and CDR2 (germline): LGHNA, YNFKEQ. The CDR3 sequence is 14 residues long. V was trimmed by 3 bases and J by 3 bases, leaving 11 bases between them. The CDR3 region has the DNA TGTGCCAGCAGCCAGCCTGAAGACTACACTGAAGCTTTCTTT. Its protein is CASSQPEDYTEAFF.

The rearrangement joins TRBV27 to TRBJ2-1; 7 bases are shared with TRBD2. With V trimmed by 8 bases and J by 4 bases, 11 bases remained unmatched. There are 15 residues in the CDR3. The germline gives CDR1 MNHEY, CDR2 SMNVEV (reference sequence). The CDR3 here is CASALAGAYYNEQFF. DNA of the CDR3: TGTGCCAGCGCCCTGGCGGGAGCCTATTACAATGAGCAGTTCTTC.

The V call is TRBV10-3, the J call TRBJ2-7; 7 nucleotides agree with TRBD2. This CDR3 is built from 14 residues. Germline-derived CDR1 and CDR2 are ENHRY and SYGVKD. With V trimmed by 10 bases and J by 3 bases, 12 bases remained unmatched. CDR3 sequence: CATAPLREHYEQYF. The CDR3 nucleotides read TGTGCCACCGCGCCCTTGCGGGAGCACTACGAGCAGTACTTC.

This chain links TRBV5-1 with TRBJ2-1; 13 positions agree with TRBD2. J gave up 2 bases and V 4 bases, and 9 bases lay outside the gene matches. Germline values: CDR1 SGHRS, CDR2 YFSETQ. CDR3 length: 18 residues. The CDR3 reads CASSPGGLAGTAYNEQFF. CDR3 nucleotide sequence: TGCGCCAGCAGCCCGGGGGGACTAGCGGGAACCGCCTACAATGAGCAGTTCTTC.

The CDR3 loop reads CASSFTGEETQYF. The CDR3 nucleotides read TGTGCCAGCAGTTTCACAGGGGAAGAGACCCAGTACTTC. This chain links TRBV28 with TRBJ2-5; TRBD1 agrees at 7 bases. With 3 bases clipped from V and 3 bases from J, the junction kept 1 base outside the gene matches. The length of the CDR3 is 13 residues. The germline V gene encodes CDR1 MDHEN and CDR2 SYDVKM.